A single sample gave rise to the 21 T cell receptor beta chains below, sequenced in a study of T cell responses to AZD1222 COVID-19 vaccine. Clones were sequenced by immunoSEQ multiplex PCR, and TCRdb holds only the in-frame ones, with some missing. The table includes around 100,000 clones, less than 90% detected once. The sample consisted of peripheral blood, taken on day 0 of AZD1222 vaccination. The origin of the receptors is an adult in good health.

The rearrangement links TRBV10-3 to TRBJ1-6; D call uncertain. The germline V gene has CDR1 ENHRY and CDR2 SYGVKD. Trimming removed 0 bases from V and 7 bases from J, with 13 bases in between. The CDR3 is made up of 16 amino acids. The CDR3 is CAISESRGVSNSPLHF. In DNA form, the CDR3 reads TGTGCCATCAGTGAGTCCCGCGGGGTGAGCAATTCACCCCTCCACTTT.

The V call is TRBV4-1, the J call TRBJ1-1, with D possibly being TRBD1 (5 bases). This CDR3 is built from 14 residues. Trimming took 4 bases from V and 3 from J, leaving 12 bases between them. Germline V CDR1 and CDR2: MGHRA, YSYEKL. CDR3 protein: CASSRGDRYTEAFF. The CDR3 DNA is TGCGCCAGCAGCCGCGGCGACAGATACACTGAAGCTTTCTTT.

This sequence joins TRBV18 and TRBJ1-5; D is ambiguous. Germline V gene sequence: CDR1 KGHSH, CDR2 LQKENI. The CDR3 is 13 amino acids. Trimming took off 3 bases at V and 5 bases at J, with 8 bases between the two ends. CDR3 amino acids: CASSPFGDQPQHF. CDR3 bases: TGTGCCAGCTCACCGTTTGGGGATCAGCCCCAGCATTTT.

J is TRBJ2-3 and V is TRBV24-1; D unresolved. The germline V gene has CDR1 KGHDR and CDR2 SFDVKD. V shed 4 bases and J shed 2 bases, with 3 bases lying between them. This CDR3 has 12 residues. The CDR3 DNA sequence: TGTGCCACCAGTGAAACCACAGATACGCAGTATTTT. Its translation: CATSETTDTQYF.

This sequence joins TRBV2 and TRBJ2-1; D not certain. V lost 2 bases and J lost 2, with 10 bases in between. Germline-derived CDR1 and CDR2 are SNHLY and FYNNEI. The CDR3 consists of 15 residues. The CDR3 here is CASSERAAPYNEQFF. The DNA for the CDR3 is TGTGCCAGCAGTGAAAGGGCCGCCCCCTACAATGAGCAGTTCTTC. Full variable domain (rest looked up from reference TRBV2 and TRBJ2-1): EPEVTQTPSHQVTQMGQEVILRCVPISNHLYFYWYRQILGQKVEFLVSFYNNEISEKSEIFDDQFSVERPDGSNFTLKIRSTKLEDSAMYFCASSERAAPYNEQFFGPGTRLTVL.

The V gene is TRBV28, the J gene TRBJ1-2; D perhaps matches TRBD1 (6 bases). Germline V gene sequence: CDR1 MDHEN, CDR2 SYDVKM. This CDR3 spans 12 amino acids. The V end was cut by 2 bases, the J end by 8 bases, with 9 bases between. Here the CDR3 reads CASSLRQAGYTF. CDR3 nucleotides: TGTGCCAGCAGTTTACGACAGGCCGGCTACACCTTC.

V is TRBV28 and J is TRBJ1-6, with D possibly TRBD1 on 5 matching bases. The V gene's germline CDR1 is MDHEN and CDR2 SYDVKM. The CDR3 totals 15 residues. V lost 3 bases and J lost 7, with 13 bases in between. CDR3 in DNA: TGTGCCAGCAGTTTTCAGAGAGGGGAGAATTCACCCCTCCACTTT. It specifies CASSFQRGENSPLHF.

The V and J genes are TRBV7-2 and TRBJ2-1; 12 nucleotides match TRBD2. Germline loops: CDR1 SGHTA, CDR2 FQGNSA. V lost 1 base to trimming and J lost 4 bases; unmatched junction nucleotides: 5. The CDR3 is made up of 17 amino acids. CDR3 protein: CASSLEVLAGGYNEQFF. CDR3 DNA sequence: TGTGCCAGCAGCTTAGAGGTGCTAGCGGGAGGGTACAATGAGCAGTTCTTC.

This clone has only a few counts. Written as DNA, the CDR3 is TGCGCCAGCAGCCTTCAAGCGGCAGGGGGTCAGACACCCCTCCACTTT. As protein: CASSLQAAGGQTPLHF. The gene calls are TRBV5-1 and TRBJ1-6, with 7 positions matching TRBD1. Trimming removed 4 bases from V and 11 bases from J; junction bases left unmatched: 15. Germline lookup yields CDR1 SGHRS and CDR2 YFSETQ. The CDR3 is 16 residues long.

The rearrangement joins TRBV11-3 to TRBJ1-1; no clear D. Per the germline V gene, CDR1 is SGHNT and CDR2 is YENEEA. V shed 5 bases and J shed 1 base, with 11 bases lying between them. The CDR3 has 14 amino acids. The CDR3 sequence: CASSPTRGNTEAFF. In nucleotides, the CDR3 is TGTGCCAGCAGCCCCACCAGAGGGAACACTGAAGCTTTCTTT.

The V call is TRBV5-4, the J call TRBJ1-2; no definite D call. Germline V gene data show CDR1 as SGHNT and CDR2 as YYREEE (reference sequence). The CDR3 has 12 residues. The ends were cut back, 1 base at V and 7 bases at J, with 8 bases in the middle. CDR3 nucleotide sequence: TGTGCCAGCAGCTTGAACGGCCCTGGCTACACCTTC. Amino acids: CASSLNGPGYTF.

The chain combines TRBV3-1 (or the pseudogene TRBV3-2) with TRBJ1-6; maybe TRBD1 (5 bases). CDR1 and CDR2 from the germline V gene are LGHDT and YNNKEL (reference sequence). The CDR3 has 16 amino acids. Deletions cut 3 bases from V and 7 bases from J, with 16 bases between. For the CDR3, the DNA is TGTGCCAGCAGCCATCACAGGCTGACGAGGAATTCACCCCTCCACTTT. This encodes CASSHHRLTRNSPLHF.

This chain connects TRBV11-2 to TRBJ1-5; tentatively, D is TRBD1 (5 bases). This CDR3 comprises 15 residues. The germline gives CDR1 SGHAT, CDR2 FQNNGV. Trimming shortened V by 0 bases and J by 9 bases, and 15 bases separated the two germline ends. For the CDR3, the DNA is TGTGCCAGCAGCTTAGATATTTGGACACCAAGGCCCCAGCATTTT. Translating gives CASSLDIWTPRPQHF.

The chain is built from TRBV6-1 and TRBJ1-2; D not resolved. The CDR3 runs 13 residues. Germline assignment: CDR1 MNHNS and CDR2 SASEGT. The germline V and J ends were trimmed by 2 bases and 7 bases, with 11 bases remaining between them. The CDR3 loop reads CASSEYKDSGYTF. The CDR3, as DNA: TGTGCCAGCAGTGAATATAAGGATTCTGGCTACACCTTC.

The chain is built from TRBV5-4 and TRBJ1-6; 9 positions agree with TRBD1. The CDR3 spans 17 residues. V lost 4 bases and J lost 5; bases outside the gene matches: 10. Germline V gene sequence: CDR1 SGHNT, CDR2 YYREEE (reference sequence). This CDR3 is CASSQGQGGKNNSPLHF. For the CDR3, the DNA is TGTGCCAGCAGCCAGGGACAGGGAGGGAAGAATAATTCACCCCTCCACTTT.

The chain employs TRBV29-1 and TRBJ1-1, with D tentatively TRBD1 (5 bases). The V and J ends lost 8 bases and 1 base respectively, with 14 bases between them. The CDR3 is 13 residues long. Germline-derived CDR1 and CDR2 are SQVTM and ANQGSEA. The CDR3 DNA reads TGCAGCCACAGTCAGGGCACGAACACTGAAGCTTTCTTT. Protein: CSHSQGTNTEAFF.

CDR3 nucleotides: TGTGCCAGCTCACCTTATACAGGGTCTGTTGGAAACACCATATATTTT. This sequence encodes CASSPYTGSVGNTIYF. The V gene is TRBV18, the J gene TRBJ1-3; D is perhaps TRBD1 (6 bases). CDR3 size: 16 residues. Looked up from germline, CDR1 is KGHSH and CDR2 is LQKENI. Trimming left V 3 bases short and J 3 bases short, with 15 bases between.

The CDR3 spells CASSPDTTYEQYF. The CDR3 nucleotides read TGTGCCAGCAGCCCGGACACGACCTACGAGCAGTACTTC. The rearrangement joins TRBV28 to TRBJ2-7; a possible D gene is TRBD1 (5 bases). Germline V gene data show CDR1 as MDHEN and CDR2 as SYDVKM. This CDR3 comprises 13 residues. Trimming took 6 bases from V and 2 from J, leaving 11 bases between them.

The rearrangement uses TRBV30 and TRBJ1-5; TRBD1 agrees at 9 bases. Trimming took 2 bases from V and 6 from J; bases not matched to a gene: 2. This CDR3 has 13 amino acids. The germline V gene encodes CDR1 GTSNPN and CDR2 SVGIG (reference sequence). As DNA, the CDR3 is TGTGCCTGGAGTACAGGGGGCCTTCAGCCCCAGCATTTT. As protein: CAWSTGGLQPQHF.

V is TRBV18 and J is TRBJ1-6, with a weak D call TRBD1 (5 bases). Between the trimmed V and J ends, which lost 4 bases and 0 bases, there was a span of 10 bases. Per germline, CDR1 KGHSH and CDR2 LQKENI. The CDR3 contains 16 residues. The CDR3 reads CASSLGTDSYNSPLHF. CDR3 DNA sequence: TGTGCCAGCTCACTCGGGACGGACTCCTATAATTCACCCCTCCACTTT. The variable domain in full, with the rest retrieved from reference TRBV18 and TRBJ1-6, is NAGVMQNPRHLVRRRGQEARLRCSPMKGHSHVYWYRQLPEEGLKFMVYLQKENIIDESGMPKERFSAEFPKEGPSILRIQQVVRGDSAAYFCASSLGTDSYNSPLHFGNGTRLTVT.

The rearrangement uses TRBV29-1 and TRBJ1-1, with a possible D match to TRBD1 (6 bases). Germline values: CDR1 SQVTM, CDR2 ANQGSEA. The CDR3 consists of 13 residues. In DNA, the CDR3 is TGCACCTCAATCGTGGGGGCTTTCACTGAAGCTTTCTTT. Amino acid sequence: CTSIVGAFTEAFF. The whole variable domain, remainder taken from reference TRBV29-1 and TRBJ1-1, is SAVISQKPSRDICQRGTSLTIQCQVDSQVTMMFWYRQQPGQSLTLIATANQGSEATYESGFVIDKFPISRPNLTFSTLTVSNMSPEDSSIYLCTSIVGAFTEAFFGQGTRLTVV.